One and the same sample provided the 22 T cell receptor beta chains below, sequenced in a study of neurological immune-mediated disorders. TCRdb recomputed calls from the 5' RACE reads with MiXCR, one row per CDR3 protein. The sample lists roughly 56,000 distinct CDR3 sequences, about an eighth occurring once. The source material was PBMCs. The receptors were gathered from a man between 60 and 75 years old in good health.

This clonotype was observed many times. Written as DNA, the CDR3 is TGCAGTGCTAGAGACAGGGTGGATTCACCCCTCCACTTT. This sequence encodes CSARDRVDSPLHF. The chain carries TRBV20-1 and TRBJ1-6, with TRBD1 as a possible D gene (5 bases). Germline CDR1 DFQATT, CDR2 SNEGSKA (reference sequence). Deletions cut 0 bases from V and 8 bases from J, with 8 bases between. This CDR3 region has 13 residues.

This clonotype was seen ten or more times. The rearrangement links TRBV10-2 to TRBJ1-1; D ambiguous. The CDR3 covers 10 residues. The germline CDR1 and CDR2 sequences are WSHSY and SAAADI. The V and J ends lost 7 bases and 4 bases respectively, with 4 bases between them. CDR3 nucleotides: TGCGCCAGCATTGGCACTGAAGCTTTCTTT. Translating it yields CASIGTEAFF.

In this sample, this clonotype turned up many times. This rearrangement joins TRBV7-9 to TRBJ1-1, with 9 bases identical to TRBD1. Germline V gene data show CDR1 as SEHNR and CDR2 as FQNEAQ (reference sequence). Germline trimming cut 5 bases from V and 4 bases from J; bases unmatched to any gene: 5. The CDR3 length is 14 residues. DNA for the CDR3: TGTGCCAGCAGCCCTAGGACAGGGGCCACTGAAGCTTTCTTT. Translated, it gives CASSPRTGATEAFF.

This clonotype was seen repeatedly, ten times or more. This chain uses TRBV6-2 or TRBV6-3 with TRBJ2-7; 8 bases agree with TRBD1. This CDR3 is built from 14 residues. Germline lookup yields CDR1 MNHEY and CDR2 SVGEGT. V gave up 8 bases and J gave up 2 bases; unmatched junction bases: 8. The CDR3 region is CASDAGTGAYEQYF. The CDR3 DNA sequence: TGTGCCAGCGACGCCGGGACAGGAGCCTACGAGCAGTACTTC.

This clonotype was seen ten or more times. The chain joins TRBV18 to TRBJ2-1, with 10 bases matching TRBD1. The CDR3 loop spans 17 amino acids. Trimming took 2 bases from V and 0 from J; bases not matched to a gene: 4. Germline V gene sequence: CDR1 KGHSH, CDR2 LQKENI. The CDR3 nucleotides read TGTGCCAGCTCACCAGGGGACAGGGGCCTCTCCTACAATGAGCAGTTCTTC. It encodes CASSPGDRGLSYNEQFF.

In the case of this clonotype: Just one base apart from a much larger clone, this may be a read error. CDR3 residues: CASSSRRGSTPSPLHF. CDR3 sequence (DNA): TGTGCCAGCAGTAGCCGCAGGGGCAGCACCCCTTCACCCCTCCACTTT. V is TRBV27 and J is TRBJ1-6, with D perhaps matching TRBD1 (6 bases). Germline CDR1 MNHEY, CDR2 SMNVEV (reference sequence). Trimming removed 5 bases from V and 9 bases from J, with 20 bases in between. The length of the CDR3 is 16 residues.

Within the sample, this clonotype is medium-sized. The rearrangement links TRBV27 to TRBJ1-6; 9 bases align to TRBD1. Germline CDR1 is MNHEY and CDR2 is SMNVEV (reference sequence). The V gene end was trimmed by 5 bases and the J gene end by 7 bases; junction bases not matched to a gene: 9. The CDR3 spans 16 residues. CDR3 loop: CASSDLQGAQNSPLHF. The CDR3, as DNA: TGTGCCAGCAGTGACTTACAGGGGGCTCAGAATTCACCCCTCCACTTT.

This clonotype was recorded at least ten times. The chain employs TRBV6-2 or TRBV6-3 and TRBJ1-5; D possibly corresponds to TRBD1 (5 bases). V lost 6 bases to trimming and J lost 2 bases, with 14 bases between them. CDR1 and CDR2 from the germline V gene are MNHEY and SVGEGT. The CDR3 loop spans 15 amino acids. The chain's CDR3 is CASSPGWGRNQPQHF. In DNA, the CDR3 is TGTGCCAGCAGCCCAGGGTGGGGCCGCAATCAGCCCCAGCATTTT.

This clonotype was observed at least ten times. The CDR3 reads CSARDLAGGDTQYF. In DNA form, the CDR3 reads TGCAGTGCTAGAGACTTAGCGGGGGGCGATACGCAGTATTTT. The V and J genes are TRBV20-1 and TRBJ2-3, with 10 bases that match TRBD2. The trim removed 0 bases at V and 6 bases at J, leaving 3 bases unmatched. The CDR3 covers 14 residues. Germline CDR1 reads DFQATT; CDR2 reads SNEGSKA (reference sequence).

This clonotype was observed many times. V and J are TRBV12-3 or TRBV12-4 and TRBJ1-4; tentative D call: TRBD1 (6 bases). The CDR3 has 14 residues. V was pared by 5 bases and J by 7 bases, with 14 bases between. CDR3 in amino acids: CASSPGQSSEKLFF. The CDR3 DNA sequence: TGTGCCAGCAGTCCCGGACAGTCATCTGAAAAACTGTTTTTT.

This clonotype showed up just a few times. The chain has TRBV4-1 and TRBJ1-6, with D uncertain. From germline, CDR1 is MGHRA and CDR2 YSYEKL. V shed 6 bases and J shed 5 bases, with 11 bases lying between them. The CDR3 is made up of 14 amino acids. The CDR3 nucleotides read TGCGCCAGCAGGGACGGGTGGGATAATTCACCCCTCCACTTT. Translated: CASRDGWDNSPLHF.

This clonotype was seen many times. CDR3 sequence (DNA): TGTGCCAGCAGTTTTTTGGAGCCGGGACAGGGCCCCTTAGCCAAAAACATTCAGTACTTC. Its translation: CASSFLEPGQGPLAKNIQYF. This chain uses TRBV27 with TRBJ2-4, with 9 nucleotides matching TRBD1. Germline V gives CDR1 MNHEY, CDR2 SMNVEV (reference sequence). With 3 bases clipped from V and 0 bases from J, the junction kept 15 bases outside the gene matches. The CDR3 totals 20 residues.

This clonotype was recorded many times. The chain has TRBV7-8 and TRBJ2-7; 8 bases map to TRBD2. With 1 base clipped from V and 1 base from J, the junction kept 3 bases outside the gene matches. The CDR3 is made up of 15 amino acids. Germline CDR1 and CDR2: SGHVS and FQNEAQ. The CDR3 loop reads CASSLVAGRSYEQYF. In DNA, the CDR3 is TGTGCCAGCAGCTTAGTAGCGGGGCGTTCCTACGAGCAGTACTTC.

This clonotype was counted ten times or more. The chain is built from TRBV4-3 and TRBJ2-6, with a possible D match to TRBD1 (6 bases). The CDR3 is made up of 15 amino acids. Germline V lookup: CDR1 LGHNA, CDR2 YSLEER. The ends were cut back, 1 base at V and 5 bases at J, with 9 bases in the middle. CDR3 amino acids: CASSQGTARANVLTF. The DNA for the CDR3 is TGCGCCAGCAGCCAAGGGACAGCGAGGGCCAACGTCCTGACTTTC.

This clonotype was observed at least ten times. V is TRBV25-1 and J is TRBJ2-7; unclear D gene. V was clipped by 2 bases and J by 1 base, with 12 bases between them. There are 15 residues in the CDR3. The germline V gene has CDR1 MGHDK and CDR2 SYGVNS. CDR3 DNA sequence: TGTGCCAGCAGTGAACTTGGTGGCGGTTCCTACGAGCAGTACTTC. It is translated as CASSELGGGSYEQYF.

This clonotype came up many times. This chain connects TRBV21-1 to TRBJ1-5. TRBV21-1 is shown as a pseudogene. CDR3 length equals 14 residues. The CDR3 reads CARKGLFLHQPQHF. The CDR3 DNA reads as TGTGCCAGGAAAGGACTGTTCCTTCATCAGCCCCAGCATTTT.

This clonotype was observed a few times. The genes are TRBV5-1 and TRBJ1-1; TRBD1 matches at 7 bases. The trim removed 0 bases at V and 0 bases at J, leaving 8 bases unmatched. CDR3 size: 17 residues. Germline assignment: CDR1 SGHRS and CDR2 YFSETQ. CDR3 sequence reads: CASSLEGDSYLNTEAFF. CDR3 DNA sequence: TGCGCCAGCAGCTTGGAAGGGGACAGCTATTTGAACACTGAAGCTTTCTTT.

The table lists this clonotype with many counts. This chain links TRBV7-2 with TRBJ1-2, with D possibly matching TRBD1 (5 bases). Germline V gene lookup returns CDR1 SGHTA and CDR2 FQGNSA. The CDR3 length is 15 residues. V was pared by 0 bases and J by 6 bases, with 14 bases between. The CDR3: CASSLAGGTLNGYTF. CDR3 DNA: TGTGCCAGCAGCTTAGCGGGTGGGACCCTTAATGGCTACACCTTC.

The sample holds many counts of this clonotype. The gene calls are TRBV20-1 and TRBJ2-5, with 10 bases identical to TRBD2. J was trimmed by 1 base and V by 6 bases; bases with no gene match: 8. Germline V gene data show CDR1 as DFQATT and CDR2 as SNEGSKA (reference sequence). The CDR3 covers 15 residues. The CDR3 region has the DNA TGCAGTGCCCCCCGTAGCGGGGGGTTCCAAGAGACCCAGTACTTC. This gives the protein CSAPRSGGFQETQYF.

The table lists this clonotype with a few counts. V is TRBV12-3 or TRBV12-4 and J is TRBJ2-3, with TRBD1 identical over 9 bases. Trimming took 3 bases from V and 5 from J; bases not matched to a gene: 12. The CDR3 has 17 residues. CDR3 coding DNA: TGTGCCAGCAGTTTGGGAACGTGGGACAGGGAGAGAGATACGCAGTATTTT. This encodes CASSLGTWDRERDTQYF.

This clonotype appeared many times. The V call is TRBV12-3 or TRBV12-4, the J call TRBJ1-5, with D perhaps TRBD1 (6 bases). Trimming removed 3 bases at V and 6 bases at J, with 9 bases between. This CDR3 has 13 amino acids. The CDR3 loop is CASSLGGGQPQHF. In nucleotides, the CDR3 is TGTGCCAGCAGTTTGGGGGGCGGTCAGCCCCAGCATTTT.

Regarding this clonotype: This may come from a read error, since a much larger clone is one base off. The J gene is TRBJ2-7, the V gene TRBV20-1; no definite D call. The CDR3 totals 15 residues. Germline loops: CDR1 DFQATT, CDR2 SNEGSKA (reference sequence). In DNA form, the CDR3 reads TGCAGTGCTAGAGACCGGTTAAGGGTCTCCTGCGAGCAGTACTTC. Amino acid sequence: CSARDRLRVSCEQYF.